This section outlines one T cell receptor (beta chain) sequence together with its context. The data were obtained in a study of T cell changes during pregnancy in multiple sclerosis. Libraries were prepared by immunoSEQ multiplex PCR; TCRdb keeps only in-frame clonotypes and omits some of them. Of about 100,000 clones in the sample, around 92% were seen once. Germline V gene sequence: CDR1 MNHNS, CDR2 SASEGT. The CDR3 is made up of 13 amino acids. The V end was cut by 0 bases, the J end by 3 bases, with 6 bases between. This TCR came from a female donor with multiple sclerosis, enrolled in a pregnancy study. Sequencing used peripheral blood, obtained after pregnancy. The gene calls are TRBV6-1 and TRBJ2-7, with D uncertain. The CDR3 here is CASSEAGSYEQYF. The DNA of the CDR3 is TGTGCCAGCAGTGAAGCGGGCAGCTACGAGCAGTACTTC.